The 16 T cell receptor beta chains below all came from one sample that was sequenced in a study of T cell repertoires in cytomegalovirus infection. Their specific antigens are unknown. TCRdb called the reads again in MiXCR, with one record for every CDR3 protein. The sample consists of 900,000 to 950,000 distinct CDR3 sequences, roughly 30% of them appearing once. The sequencing here drew on cultured CD8+ T cells from PBMCs, taken from culture after CMV antigen stimulation. The receptors were sampled from a human donor in good health (CMV status not recorded). Some clones in this sample may be carry-over from other donors' samples.

This clonotype was counted between two and nine times. The chain is built from TRBV6-5 and TRBJ1-5; D remains unclear. Trimming removed 7 bases from V and 1 base from J, with 14 bases in between. Germline V gene sequence: CDR1 MNHEY, CDR2 SVGAGI. This CDR3 has 15 amino acids. The CDR3 reads CASIPSAGSNQPQHF. The CDR3 DNA follows: TGTGCCAGCATTCCGTCAGCGGGAAGCAATCAGCCCCAGCATTTT.

As concerns this clonotype: This may stem from a read error, because a much larger clone lies one nucleotide away. The chain combines TRBV7-2 with TRBJ1-6, with TRBD1 matching 7 bases. CDR3 length equals 16 residues. Germline values: CDR1 SGHTA, CDR2 FQGNSA. The CDR3 here is CANSPSDRVRNSPLHF. The CDR3 nucleotides read TGTGCCAACAGCCCGAGCGACAGGGTCAGGAATTCACCCCTCCACTTT.

This clonotype was seen once. The rearrangement links TRBV5-1 to TRBJ2-1; D remains unclear. V was cut by 1 base and J by 3 bases, with 14 bases left in between. The CDR3 is 16 amino acids. The germline V gene encodes CDR1 SGHRS and CDR2 YFSETQ. CDR3 bases: TGCGCCAGCAGCTTGCCCCTAGACTTTCTCTACAATGAGCAGTTCTTC. Its protein is CASSLPLDFLYNEQFF.

The gene calls are TRBV24-1 and TRBJ2-1; a weak D match, TRBD1 (6 bases). Germline values: CDR1 KGHDR, CDR2 SFDVKD. The CDR3 totals 13 residues. With 5 bases removed from V and 2 bases from J, the gap between germline ends came to 6 bases. CDR3 in amino acids: CATSAGAYNEQFF. In nucleotides, the CDR3 is TGTGCCACCAGTGCAGGGGCCTACAATGAGCAGTTCTTC.

This chain uses TRBV4-3 with TRBJ1-4; the D is unclear. The germline gives CDR1 LGHNA, CDR2 YSLEER. The CDR3 contains 17 residues. Trimming took off 0 bases at V and 6 bases at J, with 17 bases between the two ends. CDR3 coding DNA: TGCGCCAGCAGCCAAGATTCAATGACTGGGAGCTATGAAAAACTGTTTTTT. Encoded protein: CASSQDSMTGSYEKLFF.

V gene TRBV7-6 combines with J gene TRBJ1-2; TRBD1 matches 7 bases. The CDR3 totals 16 residues. Germline values: CDR1 SGHVS, CDR2 FNYEAQ. V shed 5 bases, J shed 3 bases, and the junction held 12 bases outside the gene matches. CDR3 sequence reads: CASSLGGPGGDYGYTF. The CDR3 bases are TGTGCCAGCAGCCTGGGCGGGCCAGGGGGAGACTATGGCTACACCTTC.

This chain uses TRBV12-3 or TRBV12-4 with TRBJ2-3; 13 nucleotides line up with TRBD2. The CDR3 contains 18 residues. J gave up 2 bases and V 6 bases, and 11 bases lay outside the gene matches. Written as DNA, the CDR3 is TGTGCCAGCAGCCCCGGACTAGCGGGGGCCTACGACACAGATACGCAGTATTTT. Its translation: CASSPGLAGAYDTDTQYF.

The sample holds a few counts of this clonotype. The chain links TRBV6-1 to TRBJ1-5, with unresolved D. V gave up 7 bases and J gave up 0 bases, with 10 bases separating them. Germline CDR1 is MNHNS and CDR2 is SASEGT. This CDR3 is built from 14 residues. The CDR3 nucleotides read TGTGCCAGCATTCGAAAGAATAGCAATCAGCCCCAGCATTTT. Translating gives CASIRKNSNQPQHF.

The V gene is TRBV12-3 or TRBV12-4, the J gene TRBJ1-1, with a weak D call TRBD1 (6 bases). This CDR3 is built from 17 residues. V lost 0 bases, J lost 4 bases, and 18 bases lay in between. Written as DNA, the CDR3 is TGTGCCAGCAGTTTAGCGGGGAGGGGGGGCTGGAGCACTGAAGCTTTCTTT. It specifies CASSLAGRGGWSTEAFF.

This clonotype was detected a few times. This chain links TRBV19 with TRBJ2-2; 12 positions match TRBD1. The CDR3 sequence is 19 residues long. CDR1 LNHDA and CDR2 SQIVND come from the germline V gene (reference sequence). V shed 2 bases and J 4 bases; nucleotides not matched to a gene: 11. DNA of the CDR3: TGTGCCAGTAGTATATTGGGCCGGGGACAGGGGGCTTCCACCGGGGAGCTGTTTTTT. Translation gives CASSILGRGQGASTGELFF. The whole variable domain, filled in from reference TRBV19 and TRBJ2-2, reads DGGITQSPKYLFRKEGQNVTLSCEQNLNHDAMYWYRQDPGQGLRLIYYSQIVNDFQKGDIAEGYSVSREKKESFPLTVTSAQKNPTAFYLCASSILGRGQGASTGELFFGEGSRLTVL.

This clonotype appeared a few times. The chain carries TRBV27 and TRBJ1-1; D is unclear. With 2 bases removed from V and 4 bases from J, the gap between germline ends came to 11 bases. Per germline, CDR1 MNHEY and CDR2 SMNVEV (reference sequence). There are 14 residues in the CDR3. The CDR3 nucleotides are TGTGCCAGCAGTTTAGTACAGCGCGGCACTGAAGCTTTCTTT. Its translation: CASSLVQRGTEAFF.

This clonotype came up a few times. V gene TRBV25-1 combines with J gene TRBJ1-1; TRBD1 might be the D (6 bases). Looked up from germline, CDR1 is MGHDK and CDR2 is SYGVNS. V was pared by 7 bases and J by 4 bases, with 16 bases between. CDR3 length: 14 residues. The CDR3 DNA follows: TGTGCCAGCACGGGAAACAGGGAGATCACTGAAGCTTTCTTT. Amino acid sequence: CASTGNREITEAFF.

This clonotype was counted a few times. The chain joins TRBV6-5 to TRBJ2-2; no clear D gene. The CDR3 extends over 15 amino acids. The ends were cut back, 2 bases at V and 4 bases at J, with 11 bases in the middle. CDR1 is MNHEY and CDR2 is SVGAGI in the germline V gene. DNA for the CDR3: TGTGCCAGCAGTTACAGTGAGGAAGCCACCGGGGAGCTGTTTTTT. It yields the protein CASSYSEEATGELFF.

This chain connects TRBV27 to TRBJ2-1; D is undetermined. Deletions cut 4 bases from V and 6 bases from J, with 7 bases between. Germline CDR1 reads MNHEY; CDR2 reads SMNVEV (reference sequence). The CDR3 is made up of 12 amino acids. The CDR3 protein is CASSSLLNEQFF. The CDR3 DNA reads TGTGCCAGCAGTTCCCTCCTCAATGAGCAGTTCTTC.

This clonotype has at least ten counts. The chain joins TRBV12-3 or TRBV12-4 to TRBJ1-1; D is uncertain. The CDR3 runs 15 residues. V shed 1 base and J shed 2 bases, with 11 bases lying between them. CDR3 loop: CASSLGQWGNTEAFF. CDR3 DNA: TGTGCCAGCAGTTTAGGTCAGTGGGGAAACACTGAAGCTTTCTTT.

This clonotype was seen more than once but under ten times. The rearrangement uses TRBV7-6 and TRBJ2-5; possibly TRBD2 for D (6 bases). Trimming stripped 11 bases from V and 2 bases from J, with 9 bases between. This CDR3 is 11 amino acids long. CDR1 and CDR2 (germline): SGHVS, FNYEAQ. The CDR3 loop is CAGGNQETQYF. The CDR3 region has the DNA TGTGCCGGGGGGAATCAAGAGACCCAGTACTTC.